The 23 T cell receptor beta chains below come from one sample, sequenced in a study of CD8 T cells in ankylosing spondylitis (dated by TCRdb to the late 2010s). The receptor library was made with 5' RACE. TCRdb records Illumina HiSeq 2500 as the sequencer. The public reads were reprocessed in TCRdb via fastp at Q25 and MiXCR, keeping in-frame beta chains. Records with the same CDR3 protein are collapsed into one entry carrying the most frequent genes and DNA. In all, the sample holds under 300,000 distinct CDR3 sequences, and around 9.1% of those were seen once. Around 7% of the sample comes from the top ten. Sequenced: blood, either unsorted or a sorted T cell fraction (not recorded which). The receptors stem from a male donor with ankylosing spondylitis or in good health (not recorded which).

The V gene is TRBV19, the J gene TRBJ1-2; unclear D gene. The CDR3 spans 14 residues. The V and J ends lost 6 bases and 5 bases respectively, with 16 bases between them. Per the germline V gene, CDR1 is LNHDA and CDR2 is SQIVND (reference sequence). CDR3: CASRQGSGTYGYTF. The CDR3 DNA is TGTGCCAGTAGGCAAGGAAGCGGAACTTATGGCTACACCTTC.

This clonotype was recorded many times. The chain combines TRBV20-1 with TRBJ2-1, with D possibly being TRBD2 (6 bases). Germline V gene lookup returns CDR1 DFQATT and CDR2 SNEGSKA (reference sequence). The V end was cut by 6 bases, the J end by 7 bases, with 13 bases between. This CDR3 comprises 12 residues. The CDR3 reads CSAPGLQNEQFF. CDR3 in DNA: TGCAGTGCCCCGGGACTCCAAAATGAGCAGTTCTTC.

This clonotype showed up many times. The rearrangement joins TRBV29-1 to TRBJ1-1; D is undetermined. V was shortened by 6 bases and J by 5 bases, with 13 bases between the two germline ends. The CDR3 length is 12 residues. Germline V CDR1 and CDR2: SQVTM, ANQGSEA. The chain's CDR3 is CSVDGGRTEAFF. In nucleotides, the CDR3 is TGCAGCGTCGACGGAGGGCGGACTGAAGCTTTCTTT.

The table lists this clonotype with many counts. This chain links TRBV5-6 with TRBJ1-1; a weak D match, TRBD1 (5 bases). V gave up 0 bases and J gave up 0 bases, with 9 bases separating them. This CDR3 spans 15 amino acids. CDR1 SGHDT and CDR2 YYEEEE come from the germline V gene. The CDR3 loop is CASSLGPGMNTEAFF. CDR3 nucleotide sequence: TGTGCCAGCAGCTTGGGTCCAGGGATGAACACTGAAGCTTTCTTT.

This clonotype was observed at least ten times. J is TRBJ1-4 and V is TRBV19, with D unresolved. The CDR3 is 13 residues long. Germline CDR1 LNHDA, CDR2 SQIVND (reference sequence). The V and J ends lost 5 bases and 4 bases respectively, with 8 bases between them. In nucleotides, the CDR3 is TGTGCCAGTAGTTTTCAGTTTAATGAAAAACTGTTTTTT. Protein sequence: CASSFQFNEKLFF.

At least ten counts were recorded for this clonotype. This chain joins TRBV9 and TRBJ2-3; TRBD1 matches 8 bases. CDR3 length: 15 amino acids. Germline V gene lookup returns CDR1 SGDLS and CDR2 YYNGEE. V gave up 3 bases and J gave up 0 bases; unmatched junction bases: 3. CDR3 sequence reads: CASSAGTGSTDTQYF. CDR3 DNA: TGTGCCAGCAGCGCCGGGACAGGCAGCACAGATACGCAGTATTTT.

This clonotype was seen only a few times. CDR3 nucleotides: TGCAGTGCCAGTGATAGAGGCACAGATACGCAGTATTTT. This sequence encodes CSASDRGTDTQYF. The chain recombines TRBV20-1 with TRBJ2-3; D ambiguous. This CDR3 has 13 amino acids. Germline loops: CDR1 DFQATT, CDR2 SNEGSKA (reference sequence). The germline V and J ends were trimmed by 6 bases and 1 base, with 11 bases remaining between them.

The rearrangement uses TRBV3-1 and TRBJ1-4; D is undetermined. The CDR3 spans 12 residues. Trimming took off 1 base at V and 6 bases at J, with 3 bases between the two ends. Germline V gives CDR1 LGHDT, CDR2 YNNKEL (reference sequence). The CDR3 region is CASSQVDEKLFF. The CDR3 DNA is TGTGCCAGCAGCCAAGTGGATGAAAAACTGTTTTTT. Looking up the rest from reference TRBV3-1 and TRBJ1-4 gives the full variable domain: DTAVSQTPKYLVTQMGNDKSIKCEQNLGHDTMYWYKQDSKKFLKIMFSYNNKELIINETVPNRFSPKSPDKAHLNLHINSLELGDSAVYFCASSQVDEKLFFGSGTQLSVL.

This clonotype was detected once. J is TRBJ2-1 and V is TRBV5-1; 8 bases are a match to TRBD2. The germline CDR1 and CDR2 sequences are SGHRS and YFSETQ. The CDR3 is made up of 16 amino acids. V was clipped by 0 bases and J by 7 bases; unmatched bases: 9. The DNA for the CDR3 is TGCGCCAGCAGCTTGGCTTACCCAGCGGGAGCAAATGAGCAGTTCTTC. It yields the protein CASSLAYPAGANEQFF.

This clonotype was found many times. The chain couples TRBV7-9 to TRBJ1-5; D might be TRBD1 (6 bases). In germline, CDR1 is SEHNR, CDR2 FQNEAQ (reference sequence). Trimming took 5 bases from V and 7 from J, leaving 18 bases between them. The CDR3 is 15 residues long. CDR3 region: CASSPLRGAQQPQHF. The CDR3 coding sequence is TGTGCCAGCAGCCCCCTCCGGGGGGCACAGCAGCCCCAGCATTTT.

There are many counts of this clonotype. V is TRBV29-1 and J is TRBJ1-2; D gene ambiguous. CDR3 length: 12 residues. Trimming removed 1 base at V and 6 bases at J, with 9 bases between. Germline V CDR1 and CDR2: SQVTM, ANQGSEA. CDR3 nucleotide sequence: TGCAGCGTTGAAGTTAGACAACATGGCTACACCTTC. Protein product: CSVEVRQHGYTF.

This clonotype has just a few counts. The chain carries TRBV11-3 and TRBJ1-2, with D perhaps TRBD1 (5 bases). V gave up 0 bases and J gave up 4 bases, with 12 bases separating them. This CDR3 contains 15 residues. CDR1 and CDR2 from the germline V gene are SGHNT and YENEEA. In nucleotides, the CDR3 is TGTGCCAGCAGCTTAGATGGGCAGAGGGGCTATGGCTACACCTTC. As protein: CASSLDGQRGYGYTF.

A few counts support this clonotype. CDR3 DNA sequence: TGTGCCAGCAGTACAATCGGGGCAGGTCATTCACCCCTCCACTTT. This gives the protein CASSTIGAGHSPLHF. This chain connects TRBV6-1 to TRBJ1-6; D perhaps matches TRBD1 (5 bases). The length of the CDR3 is 15 residues. Germline values: CDR1 MNHNS, CDR2 SASEGT. Trimming left V 5 bases short and J 8 bases short, with 16 bases between.

At least ten counts were recorded for this clonotype. The V and J genes are TRBV12-3 or TRBV12-4 and TRBJ2-5; D is undetermined. This CDR3 has 15 residues. The V end was cut by 4 bases, the J end by 4 bases, with 16 bases between. The CDR3 bases are TGTGCCAGCAGTTCACCCTACACGGAAAGAGAGACCCAGTACTTC. It codes for CASSSPYTERETQYF.

This clonotype appeared many times. This chain uses TRBV29-1 with TRBJ2-2; D remains unclear. Germline CDR1 SQVTM, CDR2 ANQGSEA. The ends were cut back, 4 bases at V and 0 bases at J, with 9 bases in the middle. The CDR3 is 14 residues long. CDR3 loop: CSVARTANTGELFF. The CDR3 nucleotides are TGCAGCGTTGCAAGGACGGCGAACACCGGGGAGCTGTTTTTT.

At least ten counts were recorded for this clonotype. The V call is TRBV5-1, the J call TRBJ1-1, with no clear D. CDR3 length: 15 residues. The V end lost 0 bases, the J end lost 5 bases, and 14 bases lay between the germline ends. From germline, CDR1 is SGHRS and CDR2 YFSETQ. Written as DNA, the CDR3 is TGCGCCAGCAGCTTGGGTGCGCGGGGTGGAACTGAAGCTTTCTTT. It encodes CASSLGARGGTEAFF.

This clonotype was found many times. The chain has TRBV5-1 and TRBJ1-5; TRBD1 agrees at 7 bases. The CDR3 runs 14 residues. The V segment lost 4 bases and the J segment 4 bases; nucleotides outside the gene matches: 5. Germline V gene lookup returns CDR1 SGHRS and CDR2 YFSETQ. The CDR3 sequence is CASSIGQDNQPQHF. The CDR3 DNA is TGCGCCAGCAGCATCGGACAGGATAATCAGCCCCAGCATTTT.

A remark on this clonotype: A much larger clone differs by one base, so this may be a read error. V is TRBV29-1 and J is TRBJ2-5; D is unresolved. Germline CDR1 is SQVTM and CDR2 is ANQGSEA. The CDR3 contains 14 residues. V lost 1 base and J 2 bases, leaving 11 bases between the germline ends. The CDR3 reads CSVEALERQETQYF. In DNA form, the CDR3 reads TGCAGCGTTGAAGCTTTAGAAAGGCAAGAGACCCAGTACTTC.

The rearrangement uses TRBV5-1 and TRBJ2-2; 7 bases fit TRBD1. The CDR3 covers 13 residues. The V gene's germline CDR1 is SGHRS and CDR2 YFSETQ. V lost 4 bases and J lost 7; bases outside the gene matches: 4. The CDR3 spells CASSGTGVGELFF. The CDR3 DNA reads TGCGCCAGCAGCGGAACAGGGGTCGGGGAGCTGTTTTTT.

This clonotype was counted at least ten times. This chain joins TRBV6-5 and TRBJ1-3; unclear D gene. Germline V gene data show CDR1 as MNHEY and CDR2 as SVGAGI. Deletions cut 4 bases from V and 0 bases from J, with 13 bases between. CDR3 length equals 16 residues. Here the CDR3 reads CASSSSGSNSGNTIYF. As DNA, the CDR3 is TGTGCCAGCAGTTCCTCAGGATCTAACTCTGGAAACACCATATATTTT.

This clonotype was counted at least ten times. CDR3 bases: TGCGCCAGCAGCTTAGGGTCAGGGGGCAATGAGCAGTTCTTC. Its translation: CASSLGSGGNEQFF. This chain joins TRBV5-1 and TRBJ2-1; 7 nucleotides align to TRBD1. This CDR3 is 14 amino acids long. Per germline, CDR1 SGHRS and CDR2 YFSETQ. V dropped 2 bases and J dropped 6; count of bases not matched to a gene: 5.

In its sample, this clonotype was seen a few times. This chain joins TRBV18 and TRBJ1-5; TRBD1 matches at 11 bases. From germline, CDR1 is KGHSH and CDR2 LQKENI. V gave up 9 bases and J gave up 2 bases; unmatched junction bases: 9. The CDR3 is made up of 16 amino acids. The CDR3 region has the DNA TGTGCCAGACAGGACAGGGGGCCCGTGGGCAATCAGCCCCAGCATTTT. Translated, it gives CARQDRGPVGNQPQHF. Full variable domain (remainder filled in from reference TRBV18 and TRBJ1-5): NAGVMQNPRHLVRRRGQEARLRCSPMKGHSHVYWYRQLPEEGLKFMVYLQKENIIDESGMPKERFSAEFPKEGPSILRIQQVVRGDSAAYFCARQDRGPVGNQPQHFGDGTRLSIL.

This clonotype was detected many times. The V call is TRBV10-2, the J call TRBJ2-1, with TRBD2 matching 7 bases. This CDR3 contains 14 residues. The V gene end was trimmed by 5 bases and the J gene end by 3 bases; junction bases not matched to a gene: 4. Germline CDR1 reads WSHSY; CDR2 reads SAAADI. The CDR3 sequence: CASSTGGDYNEQFF. The CDR3 nucleotides read TGCGCCAGCAGTACGGGGGGAGACTACAATGAGCAGTTCTTC.